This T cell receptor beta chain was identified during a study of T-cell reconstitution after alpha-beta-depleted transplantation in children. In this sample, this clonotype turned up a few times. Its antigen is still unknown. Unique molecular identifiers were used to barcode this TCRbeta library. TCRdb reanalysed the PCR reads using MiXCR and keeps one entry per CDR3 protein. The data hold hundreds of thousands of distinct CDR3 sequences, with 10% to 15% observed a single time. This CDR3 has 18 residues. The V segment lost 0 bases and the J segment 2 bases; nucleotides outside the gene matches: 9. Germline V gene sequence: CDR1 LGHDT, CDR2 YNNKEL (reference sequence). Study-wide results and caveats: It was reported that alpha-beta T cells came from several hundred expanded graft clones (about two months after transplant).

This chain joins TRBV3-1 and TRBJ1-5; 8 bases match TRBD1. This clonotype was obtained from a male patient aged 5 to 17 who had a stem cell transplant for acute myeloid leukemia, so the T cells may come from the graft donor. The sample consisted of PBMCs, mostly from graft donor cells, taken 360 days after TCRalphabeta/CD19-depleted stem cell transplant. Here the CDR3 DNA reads TGTGCCAGCAGCCAAGATGAGTGGGGACAGGCCTGCAATCAGCCCCAGCATTTT. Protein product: CASSQDEWGQACNQPQHF.